The sequence of this TCR beta chain was determined in a study of T cells in Graves' hyperthyroidism and ophthalmopathy. Researchers amplified the TCR beta CDR3 regions from RNA transcripts. When the TCR CDR3 underwent first-round RT-PCR, the HTBI primer set was used. TCRdb used MiXCR to reprocess the multiplex PCR reads, holding one entry per CDR3 protein. The sample includes 530,000 or so distinct CDR3 sequences, about 45% seen only once; the top ten take more than 7%. In this sample, this clonotype turned up many times. This receptor was identified in a woman under 30 with Graves' hyperthyroidism. The specimen sequenced was peripheral blood or thyroid tissue (not recorded which).

Here the CDR3 reads CASSEALQRTGTSLQTQYF. CDR3 coding DNA: TGTGCCAGCAGTGAAGCGCTTCAAAGGACAGGGACGAGTCTCCAGACCCAGTACTTC. This rearrangement joins TRBV2 to TRBJ2-5; the match to TRBD1 covers 8 bases. V dropped 0 bases and J dropped 6; count of bases not matched to a gene: 18. Germline V lookup: CDR1 SNHLY, CDR2 FYNNEI. The CDR3 extends over 19 amino acids.